This record covers a single TCR beta chain. The antigen is undetermined. The data originate from a study of T-cell reconstitution after alpha-beta-depleted transplantation in children. Study-wide results and limits: A year post-transplant, T-cell counts and diversity derived mostly from newly produced T cells.

TCRbeta library construction was performed incorporating unique molecular identifiers. From the PCR reads, TCRdb called clonotypes with MiXCR, one entry per CDR3 protein. The sample yields 250,000 to 300,000 distinct CDR3 sequences, about 9.5% seen once. The CDR3 has 15 residues. V lost 2 bases, J lost 2 bases, and 10 bases lay in between. The source was PBMCs, collected before TCRalphabeta/CD19-depleted stem cell transplant. The chain joins TRBV12-3 or TRBV12-4 to TRBJ1-3; the D gene is possibly TRBD1 (5 bases). This clonotype originated in a boy under two years old with acute myeloid leukemia, due to receive a stem cell transplant. CDR3 residues: CASSLSGGAGNTIYF. CDR3 nucleotide sequence: TGTGCCAGCAGTTTATCTGGGGGGGCTGGAAACACCATATATTTT.